This TCR beta chain stems from a study of naive and memory T cell subsets. Trimming removed 5 bases at V and 3 bases at J, with 16 bases between. The V gene's germline CDR1 is KGHSH and CDR2 LQKENI. The CDR3 has 15 residues. There are many counts of this clonotype. RNA was extracted from around 2.7 ml of whole blood of healthy adults. The library had UMIs added by 3' ligation of an oligonucleotide to TCR cDNA. Reverse transcription of blood and skin TCR RNA was primed at alpha and beta constant regions. TCRdb redid the calling of the 5' RACE reads with MiXCR, one entry per CDR3 protein. The top ten hold 6.5% to 10% of the sample, which has more than 20,000 distinct CDR3 sequences, 4% to 4.5% seen once.

The TCR originated in a male donor in good health. The gene calls are TRBV18 and TRBJ2-5; D may be TRBD1 or TRBD2 (5 bases each). This CDR3 is CASSLAGTEKETQYF. The CDR3 nucleotides are TGTGCCAGCTCATTAGCCGGGACGGAAAAAGAGACCCAGTACTTC.